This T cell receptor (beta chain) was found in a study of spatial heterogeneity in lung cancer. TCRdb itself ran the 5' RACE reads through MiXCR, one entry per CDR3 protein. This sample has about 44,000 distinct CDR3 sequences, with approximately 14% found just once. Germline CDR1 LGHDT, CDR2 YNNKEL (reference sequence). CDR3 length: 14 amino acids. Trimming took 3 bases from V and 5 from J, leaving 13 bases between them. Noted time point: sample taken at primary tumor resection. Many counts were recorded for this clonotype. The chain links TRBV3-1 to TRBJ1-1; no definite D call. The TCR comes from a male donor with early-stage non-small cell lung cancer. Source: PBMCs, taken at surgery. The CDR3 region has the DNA TGTGCCAGCAGCCAGACTTCGTCAAGGACTGAAGCTTTCTTT. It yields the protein CASSQTSSRTEAFF.